The 23 T cell receptor beta chains below were found in one sample sequenced in a study of monozygotic twins with inflammatory bowel disease. With the 5' RACE reads reprocessed, TCRdb shows one record per CDR3 protein and no DNA. This table lists about 380,000 distinct CDR3 sequences. The source material was blood. The receptor source for this set is a human donor with ulcerative colitis or Crohn's disease, or a healthy co-twin of an affected twin (not recorded which).

The gene calls are TRBV2 and TRBJ2-3. CDR3 size: 15 residues. The germline gives CDR1 SNHLY, CDR2 FYNNEI. The CDR3 region is CASSEYGQSPDTQYF.

The CDR3 loop is CSARLGQGGTEAFF. The chain is built from TRBV20-1 and TRBJ1-1; TCRdb reports TRBD1, a call that lacks DNA to check it against. This CDR3 is 14 amino acids long. CDR1 is DFQATT and CDR2 is SNEGSKA in the germline V gene (reference sequence).

The chain carries TRBV6-1 and TRBJ2-1; the D gene TCRdb calls, TRBD1, cannot be checked with no DNA. The germline V gene has CDR1 MNHNS and CDR2 SASEGT. This CDR3 contains 13 residues. This chain's CDR3 is CASKQGAWGEQFF.

This sequence joins TRBV7-2 and TRBJ1-6. This CDR3 is 12 amino acids long. The germline CDR1 and CDR2 sequences are SGHTA and FQGNSA. The CDR3 loop is CASRDPMSPLHF.

The V and J genes are TRBV5-6 and TRBJ2-4. Germline values: CDR1 SGHDT, CDR2 YYEEEE. The CDR3 has 14 amino acids. CDR3 sequence: CASSLQNIQNIQYF.

The CDR3 sequence is CASSRGLADTQYF. This chain uses TRBV11-3 with TRBJ2-3; TCRdb calls TRBD2, which cannot be checked without DNA. This CDR3 contains 13 residues. The germline V gene has CDR1 SGHNT and CDR2 YENEEA. The variable domain in full, with the rest retrieved from reference TRBV11-3 and TRBJ2-3, is EAGVVQSPRYKIIEKKQPVAFWCNPISGHNTLYWYLQNLGQGPELLIRYENEEAVDDSQLPKDRFSAERLKGVDSTLKIQPAELGDSAVYLCASSRGLADTQYFGPGTRLTVL.

This rearrangement joins TRBV4-3 to TRBJ2-2. The CDR3 totals 15 residues. Germline-derived CDR1 and CDR2 are LGHNA and YSLEER. The CDR3 loop reads CASSQEPSNTGELFF.

The rearrangement links TRBV5-1 to TRBJ2-1; TCRdb's D call, TRBD2, is unchecked because there is no DNA. The germline CDR1 and CDR2 sequences are SGHRS and YFSETQ. This CDR3 has 16 residues. The CDR3 sequence: CASSLDAGRPYNEQFF.

CDR3 loop: CSARVGTGTYEQYF. This chain connects TRBV20-1 to TRBJ2-7; TCRdb returns TRBD1, unconfirmable since there is no DNA. Germline CDR1 DFQATT, CDR2 SNEGSKA (reference sequence). This CDR3 is 14 amino acids long.

The rearrangement joins TRBV15 to TRBJ1-1; TCRdb reports TRBD1, a call that lacks DNA to check it against. The CDR3 loop spans 14 amino acids. Germline CDR1 and CDR2: LNHNV and YYDKDF (reference sequence). The CDR3 sequence is CATSRDRAQAEAFF.

The chain recombines TRBV9 with TRBJ2-1. Germline CDR1 reads SGDLS; CDR2 reads YYNGEE. The CDR3 length is 19 residues. The CDR3 protein is CASSVAPKSSGESYNEQFF.

The chain couples TRBV5-1 to TRBJ2-5; the TCRdb D gene call, TRBD1, has no DNA to confirm it. The CDR3 runs 14 residues. CDR1 and CDR2 from the germline V gene are SGHRS and YFSETQ. CDR3: CASSLRGEGETQYF.

V gene TRBV7-2 combines with J gene TRBJ2-2; TCRdb reports TRBD2, a call that lacks DNA to check it against. The CDR3 loop spans 16 amino acids. CDR1 and CDR2 from the germline V gene are SGHTA and FQGNSA. CDR3 sequence reads: CASRRAGTSNTGELFF.

The gene calls are TRBV7-2 and TRBJ1-4; TCRdb returns TRBD1, unconfirmable since there is no DNA. The CDR3 covers 15 residues. In germline, CDR1 is SGHTA, CDR2 FQGNSA. CDR3 loop: CASSARQGPNEKLFF.

The V call is TRBV3-1, the J call TRBJ2-3; TCRdb names TRBD2, which stays unverified in the absence of DNA. From germline, CDR1 is LGHDT and CDR2 YNNKEL (reference sequence). The CDR3 sequence is 15 residues long. The CDR3 here is CASSQQLAGTSTQYF.

The genes are TRBV20-1 and TRBJ1-5. From germline, CDR1 is DFQATT and CDR2 SNEGSKA (reference sequence). The CDR3 is made up of 15 amino acids. The CDR3 loop is CSASPSGYSNQPQHF.

The chain uses TRBV9 and TRBJ2-3; TCRdb names TRBD1, which stays unverified in the absence of DNA. Germline CDR1 SGDLS, CDR2 YYNGEE. The CDR3 sequence is 15 residues long. This CDR3 is CASSAGTGIRNTQYF.

The chain recombines TRBV7-6 with TRBJ1-2; TCRdb names TRBD1, which stays unverified in the absence of DNA. The CDR3 covers 13 residues. Germline V gene lookup returns CDR1 SGHVS and CDR2 FNYEAQ. CDR3 loop: CASSGPGGYGYTF.

The rearrangement joins TRBV5-1 to TRBJ2-3. Germline-derived CDR1 and CDR2 are SGHRS and YFSETQ. The CDR3 is made up of 13 amino acids. CDR3 residues: CASSPSYTDTQYF.

The V and J genes are TRBV24-1 and TRBJ2-5; there is no DNA to check the TCRdb D call of TRBD1. This CDR3 has 16 amino acids. Germline CDR1 and CDR2: KGHDR and SFDVKD. CDR3: CATSDARDRASETQYF.

This chain links TRBV5-1 with TRBJ2-1. Germline V gives CDR1 SGHRS, CDR2 YFSETQ. The CDR3 covers 15 residues. This chain's CDR3 is CASSLENSAYNEQFF.

The V gene is TRBV19, the J gene TRBJ2-3; TCRdb's assignment of TRBD1 cannot be checked, as there is no DNA. The germline V gene encodes CDR1 LNHDA and CDR2 SQIVND (reference sequence). The CDR3 runs 17 residues. CDR3 residues: CASSSAPGQGLTDTQYF.

J is TRBJ1-5 and V is TRBV6-1; with no DNA, the TCRdb D assignment of TRBD1 cannot be verified. The germline CDR1 and CDR2 sequences are MNHNS and SASEGT. The CDR3 spans 15 residues. CDR3 residues: CASSEYGQWTQPQHF.